This T cell receptor beta chain is drawn from a study of T cells in localized non-small cell lung cancer. The CDR3 extends over 16 amino acids. The V end lost 4 bases, the J end lost 0 bases, and 14 bases lay between the germline ends. The germline V gene has CDR1 SGHNT and CDR2 YYREEE (reference sequence). Assay: immunoSEQ multiplex PCR; the TCRdb copy retains only in-frame clones and omits some. The profile shows about 76,000 clones, roughly 84% of them singletons. This clone turned up a few times. The material was peripheral blood, obtained before any cancer treatment. This sequence was found in a female donor older than 55 with stage I lung adenocarcinoma. The chain links TRBV5-4 to TRBJ1-3, with D perhaps matching TRBD1 (5 bases). The CDR3 nucleotides are TGTGCCAGCAGCCCTAGGGACGGCAACTCTGGAAACACCATATATTTT. Translation: CASSPRDGNSGNTIYF.